Sequencing of this T cell receptor beta chain was carried out in a study of graft-versus-host responses after intestinal transplantation (dated by TCRdb to about 2021). At the level of the whole study: Recipients received multivisceral, liver-intestinal, or isolated intestinal transplants. All recipients received anti-thymocyte globulin induction followed by maintenance tacrolimus and steroids for 3 to 4 years. Graft-versus-host and host-versus-graft alloreactive T cell clones were tracked in the graft, circulation and bone marrow after intestinal transplantation using bulk TCR-beta CDR3 sequencing. Alloreactive clones were identified by sequencing pre-transplant mixed lymphocyte reaction products and comparing them with unstimulated pre-transplant donor and recipient T cells. Of the 20 to 25 intestinal transplant recipients enrolled in the cohort, one of whom was a retransplant, a few patients without pretransplant specimens were excluded. Donor T cell macrochimerism was defined as a peak of at least 4% donor T cells among recipient peripheral blood mononuclear cells. Rather than being sequenced by the commercial service, samples from a few later patients were sequenced in-house on an Illumina MiSeq and processed with MiXCR. Results the study describes overall, beyond this receptor: Early after transplant, declines in HvG clones were associated with peak levels of circulating GvH clones. The relatively low number and heterogeneity of intestinal transplant patients limited the conclusions. In the allografts of patients with donor T cell macrochimerism, GvH to HvG T cell clonal ratios were high. GvH clones turned up in recipient bone marrow, with some appearing earlier in ileal mucosa or blood, a pattern consistent with an intestinal mucosal origin.

Taken from cysteine to phenylalanine, the CDR3 has 15 residues. Left in the record is the CDR3 DNA by itself, 45 bases read in frame from the first base. The germline V gene gives CDR1 as MNHEY and CDR2 as SVGAGI. Here V drops 2 bases and J drops 9 bases, and the junction holds 5 bases not matched to any gene. Interpreted using the paper, the time point label stands for: cells obtained before transplantation from donor or recipient. CD3+CD4+ and CD3+CD8+ populations were FACS-sorted from unstimulated pre-transplant donor and recipient cells taken from spleen or lymph nodes. Receptor amplification or capture employed the immunoSEQ multiplex PCR assay. For most patients, genomic DNA was isolated with the Qiagen DNeasy Blood and Tissue Kit and sent frozen to Adaptive Biotechnologies for TCR sequencing. High-throughput TCR-beta CDR3 sequencing of genomic DNA from most patients was performed by Adaptive Biotechnologies. Per the source publication's procedure: TCR sequencing data were retrieved from Adaptive's ImmunoSEQ software for some 17 patients, whereas three other patients were processed with MiXCR and VDJtools. To correct CD4 versus CD8 sorting errors, sequences present in both subsets at a frequency ratio below 5:1 were removed. CDR3 nucleotide sequences shared between donor and recipient were removed because their origin could not be assigned. To count as alloreactive, a clone needed at least 2-fold expansion over unstimulated cells and a minimum CFSE-low frequency of 0.002% (template counts) or 0.001% (read counts). Clones were considered mappable if detected in sequenced pre-transplant spleen, lymph node, or MLR CFSE-low populations of the donor or recipient. The cumulative frequency of alloreactive clones was calculated as a percentage of all sequences, weighted by copy number. TCRdb mirrors the immuneACCESS table, restricted to in-frame sequences. Some clones are absent from its copies; in checked studies, under half trace to an unresolved V gene, and the reason for the others is unknown. V and J calls plus clone size are reproduced from that table; the DNA served to infer D and trimming. Within this sample are tens of thousands of clones, with roughly 95% of them counted one time only. The ten top clones hold 0.23% of the sample.

On this clone: This clone's antigen is unknown. No much larger clonotype is one base removed from it; base qualities were not supplied.

The chain links TRBV6-5 with TRBJ2-1, with TRBD2 matching 12 junction bases. The source material was unstimulated CD8+ T cells sorted from spleen or lymph node cells, sampled before transplant. The TCR sequence derives from a human donor who was the organ donor for an intestinal transplant. The DNA is as follows: TGTGCCAGCAGTTACGAGGCTAGCGGGGGGGGTGAGCAGTTCTTC. It specifies CASSYEASGGGEQFF.